This T cell receptor beta chain was found in a study of response to subunit inactivated influenza vaccine. Regarding the study as a whole: Seasonal influenza vaccination, on each occasion, was suggested by the authors to recruit few new T cells.

TCRdb re-called the RT-PCR reads through MiXCR, storing one row per CDR3 protein. The table lists about 530,000 distinct CDR3 sequences, roughly 10% of them singletons. This clonotype appeared once. Its target is not known. A clone one base away is much larger, so this may be a read error. Germline V gene lookup returns CDR1 SGHTA and CDR2 FQGNSA. The CDR3 consists of 13 residues. The origin of this receptor is a man aged 50-59 years who received an inactivated influenza vaccine. Sequences were derived from PBMCs from blood, sampled on the day of vaccination. The chain uses TRBV7-2 and TRBJ2-7; possibly TRBD2 for D (6 bases). The DNA of the CDR3 is TGTCCCAGCAGCTTTGGACGGGGGTACGAGCAGTACTTC. Its translation: CPSSFGRGYEQYF.